One sample yielded the 18 T cell receptor beta chains listed below, sequenced in a study of blood T cell repertoires in COVID-19. Measured with immunoSEQ multiplex PCR; TCRdb has only the in-frame clones, and not every one. The sample contains about 170,000 clones, 70% to 90% of which appear only once. Sequencing was done on a sample of peripheral blood. These receptors were taken from a woman aged 80 or over with COVID-19, enrolled during active disease.

This chain joins TRBV7-9 and TRBJ2-7, with D maybe TRBD1 (6 bases). Germline CDR1 is SEHNR and CDR2 is FQNEAQ (reference sequence). Trimming stripped 4 bases from V and 6 bases from J, with 10 bases between. The length of the CDR3 is 12 residues. The CDR3 sequence is CASSSDRREQYF. The CDR3 nucleotides read TGTGCCAGCAGCTCGGACAGACGCGAGCAGTACTTC. The whole variable domain, filled in from reference TRBV7-9 and TRBJ2-7, reads DTGVSQNPRHKITKRGQNVTFRCDPISEHNRLYWYRQTLGQGPEFLTYFQNEAQLEKSRLLSDRFSAERPKGSFSTLEIQRTEQGDSAMYLCASSSDRREQYFGPGTRLTVT.

The gene calls are TRBV18 and TRBJ1-4, with D tentatively TRBD1 (5 bases). CDR3 length: 16 residues. V shed 2 bases and J shed 5 bases, with 15 bases lying between them. Germline CDR1 is KGHSH and CDR2 is LQKENI. CDR3 residues: CASSPGAATLNEKLFF. In DNA, the CDR3 is TGTGCCAGCTCACCAGGGGCCGCGACTCTAAATGAAAAACTGTTTTTT.

The chain uses TRBV3-1 (or the pseudogene TRBV3-2) and TRBJ1-4; 9 bases are a match to TRBD1. Germline V gives CDR1 LGHDT, CDR2 YNNKEL (reference sequence). The CDR3 length is 14 residues. V shed 6 bases and J 6 bases; nucleotides not matched to a gene: 5. The DNA of the CDR3 is TGTGCCAGCAGTGCCGGGACAGGGTATGAAAAACTGTTTTTT. Its protein is CASSAGTGYEKLFF.

J is TRBJ2-5 and V is TRBV18, with D maybe TRBD1 (6 bases). This CDR3 comprises 14 residues. The ends were cut back, 0 bases at V and 4 bases at J, with 9 bases in the middle. Germline V gene data show CDR1 as KGHSH and CDR2 as LQKENI. The CDR3 here is CASSPPVRGETQYF. CDR3 sequence (DNA): TGTGCCAGCTCACCACCGGTCAGGGGAGAGACCCAGTACTTC.

The CDR3 loop is CARRTGTPSSPCYNEQFF. The CDR3 nucleotides are TGTGCCAGAAGAACCGGGACTCCCTCCTCTCCCTGCTACAATGAGCAGTTCTTC. The V and J genes are TRBV5-3 and TRBJ2-1, with D possibly being TRBD2 (6 bases). TRBV5-3 is flagged as an ORF with uncertain function. This CDR3 has 18 residues. V lost 5 bases, J lost 3 bases, and 24 bases lay in between.

The table lists this clone with a few counts. The CDR3 is CASSQDLSSREQYF. The CDR3 bases are TGTGCCAGCAGCCAAGATTTGTCCTCCCGCGAGCAGTACTTC. The chain employs TRBV4-2 and TRBJ2-7, with D unclear. Germline assignment: CDR1 LGHNA and CDR2 YNFKEQ. CDR3 length: 14 amino acids. V was pared by 0 bases and J by 6 bases, with 12 bases between.

This clone was detected only once. The CDR3 reads CASSSGYNEQFF. The DNA of the CDR3 is TGTGCCAGCAGCTCCGGGTACAATGAGCAGTTCTTC. The chain employs TRBV11-3 and TRBJ2-1; D not certain. This CDR3 is 12 amino acids long. From germline, CDR1 is SGHNT and CDR2 YENEEA. Trimming took off 4 bases at V and 4 bases at J, with 5 bases between the two ends.

This chain links TRBV2 with TRBJ1-1, with D possibly TRBD1 on 5 matching bases. Germline V lookup: CDR1 SNHLY, CDR2 FYNNEI. The CDR3 sequence is 13 residues long. V lost 11 bases, J lost 5 bases, and 18 bases lay in between. The CDR3 is CAGGGPSGTEAFF. The CDR3 DNA reads TGTGCCGGGGGGGGACCGTCGGGGACTGAAGCTTTCTTT.

This clone has more than one count but fewer than ten. The chain combines TRBV3-1 (or the pseudogene TRBV3-2) with TRBJ2-7, with TRBD2 matching 7 bases. Germline loops: CDR1 LGHDT, CDR2 YNNKEL (reference sequence). There are 14 residues in the CDR3. V lost 4 bases to trimming and J lost 2 bases; unmatched junction nucleotides: 5. CDR3 in amino acids: CASSRRLATYEQYF. The DNA for the CDR3 is TGTGCCAGCAGCCGCCGACTAGCCACCTACGAGCAGTACTTC.

The chain joins TRBV7-9 to TRBJ2-1; 7 bases map to TRBD1. The junction had 15 bases not matched to a gene; V was cut back by 5 bases and J by 5 bases. The CDR3 extends over 17 amino acids. Germline V gives CDR1 SEHNR, CDR2 FQNEAQ (reference sequence). CDR3 DNA sequence: TGTGCCAGCAGCACACGGACAGGAGAAGCTACCAACAATGAGCAGTTCTTC. Protein: CASSTRTGEATNNEQFF.

The gene calls are TRBV9 and TRBJ2-5, with TRBD2 as a possible D gene (6 bases). V was clipped by 5 bases and J by 7 bases, with 21 bases between them. The CDR3 is 15 residues long. Germline CDR1 and CDR2: SGDLS and YYNGEE. DNA of the CDR3: TGTGCCAGCAGTACGGCGGGTGCGGGGTCAGGGACCCAGTACTTC. Translating gives CASSTAGAGSGTQYF.

This clone was seen once. The chain joins TRBV25-1 to TRBJ2-5; TRBD2 matches 11 bases. Germline CDR1 reads MGHDK; CDR2 reads SYGVNS. This CDR3 comprises 15 residues. The junction had 0 bases not matched to a gene; V was cut back by 0 bases and J by 3 bases. The CDR3 coding sequence is TGTGCCAGCAGTGAATATAGCGGGAGGGAAGAGACCCAGTACTTC. This gives the protein CASSEYSGREETQYF.

As DNA, the CDR3 is TGTGCCACCGGGAGTTGGGGCACAGATACGCAGTATTTT. Amino acid sequence: CATGSWGTDTQYF. The chain combines TRBV19 with TRBJ2-3, with a weak D call TRBD2 (6 bases). Trimming shortened V by 10 bases and J by 1 base, and 12 bases separated the two germline ends. The CDR3 spans 13 residues. CDR1 is LNHDA, CDR2 SQIVND, per germline (reference sequence).

This chain links TRBV18 with TRBJ1-5; 7 bases line up with TRBD1. Per the germline V gene, CDR1 is KGHSH and CDR2 is LQKENI. This CDR3 contains 16 residues. The ends lost 4 bases at V and 0 bases at J; junction bases unmatched: 6. Here the CDR3 DNA reads TGTGCCAGCTCACAGGGGGCGCCGGATAGCAATCAGCCCCAGCATTTT. It encodes CASSQGAPDSNQPQHF. The full variable domain, in which reference TRBV18 and TRBJ1-5 provide the parts outside the CDR3, is NAGVMQNPRHLVRRRGQEARLRCSPMKGHSHVYWYRQLPEEGLKFMVYLQKENIIDESGMPKERFSAEFPKEGPSILRIQQVVRGDSAAYFCASSQGAPDSNQPQHFGDGTRLSIL.

The chain recombines TRBV12-3 or TRBV12-4 with TRBJ2-7, with TRBD1 as a possible D gene (6 bases). Trimming removed 4 bases from V and 9 bases from J, with 10 bases in between. This CDR3 has 11 residues. The CDR3 DNA sequence: TGTGCCAGCAGTTACAGGGCGGCGCAGTACTTC. Amino acid sequence: CASSYRAAQYF.

This sequence joins TRBV5-1 and TRBJ2-3; perhaps TRBD2 as D (5 bases). V shed 3 bases and J shed 2 bases, with 10 bases lying between them. The CDR3 totals 14 residues. Germline-derived CDR1 and CDR2 are SGHRS and YFSETQ. The CDR3, as DNA: TGCGCCAGCAGCTATGGACTCATCACAGATACGCAGTATTTT. This translates into CASSYGLITDTQYF.

This sequence joins TRBV6-6 and TRBJ1-5; TRBD1 might be the D (5 bases). The CDR3 is made up of 12 amino acids. The V gene lost 4 bases and the J gene lost 9 bases, with 10 bases spanning the gap. Germline V CDR1 and CDR2: MNHNY, SVGAGI (reference sequence). The CDR3 coding sequence is TGTGCCAGCAGTTCACAGGCGACGCCCCAGCATTTT. Translated, it gives CASSSQATPQHF.

The chain carries TRBV19 and TRBJ2-2; 8 nucleotides align to TRBD1. The J segment lost 7 bases and the V segment lost 6 bases, leaving 10 bases of the junction unmatched. CDR1 is LNHDA, CDR2 SQIVND, per germline (reference sequence). The CDR3 totals 15 residues. In nucleotides, the CDR3 is TGTGCCAGTAGCGCGAGGACAGGGTCGATCGGGGAGCTGTTTTTT. Its protein product is CASSARTGSIGELFF.